Following are 7 T cell receptor beta chains from one sample sequenced in a study of blood T cell repertoires in COVID-19. Clones were read by immunoSEQ multiplex PCR, and TCRdb kept only the in-frame ones, dropping some. The sample has approximately 12,000 clones; approximately 89% are singletons. The sample comprised peripheral blood. The receptors shown here come from a human donor in a cohort sampled during active COVID-19.

V gene TRBV10-3 combines with J gene TRBJ2-4, with 10 nucleotides matching TRBD1. The CDR3 is 16 amino acids. Germline loops: CDR1 ENHRY, CDR2 SYGVKD. V lost 2 bases to trimming and J lost 1 base; unmatched junction nucleotides: 2. CDR3 amino acids: CAISEADRGAKNIQYF. The DNA for the CDR3 is TGTGCCATCAGTGAGGCGGACAGGGGGGCCAAAAACATTCAGTACTTC.

The genes are TRBV6-6 and TRBJ1-1; a possible D gene is TRBD1 (5 bases). CDR3 length: 16 amino acids. Per the germline V gene, CDR1 is MNHNY and CDR2 is SVGAGI (reference sequence). The V gene lost 5 bases and the J gene lost 1 base, with 17 bases spanning the gap. This chain's CDR3 is CASSPPFYRRNTEAFF. In DNA, the CDR3 is TGTGCCAGCAGTCCCCCTTTTTACAGGCGGAACACTGAAGCTTTCTTT.

In this sample, this clone turned up once. The V and J genes are TRBV24-1 and TRBJ2-7; D may be TRBD2 (6 bases). Germline lookup yields CDR1 KGHDR and CDR2 SFDVKD. CDR3 size: 14 residues. The V and J ends lost 3 bases and 4 bases respectively, with 12 bases between them. The CDR3 is CATSDAGRGYEQYF. For the CDR3, the DNA is TGTGCCACCAGTGATGCGGGACGGGGTTACGAGCAGTACTTC.

The table lists this clone with a count of one. The rearrangement uses TRBV6-1 and TRBJ2-6, with D hard to call. Germline V gene sequence: CDR1 MNHNS, CDR2 SASEGT. The CDR3 is made up of 16 amino acids. The V end lost 4 bases, the J end lost 0 bases, and 10 bases lay between the germline ends. CDR3 loop: CASSASRFSGANVLTF. CDR3 DNA sequence: TGTGCCAGCAGTGCAAGCAGGTTCTCTGGGGCCAACGTCCTGACTTTC.

This chain links TRBV2 with TRBJ2-1; TRBD1 agrees at 7 bases. CDR1 and CDR2 (germline): SNHLY, FYNNEI. Unmatched junction bases numbered 5, after V lost 6 bases and J lost 6 bases. The CDR3 is made up of 13 amino acids. CDR3 loop: CASRGAGGNEQFF. The DNA of the CDR3 is TGTGCCAGCAGAGGGGCAGGGGGCAATGAGCAGTTCTTC. Using reference TRBV2 and TRBJ2-1 for the parts outside the CDR3, the full variable domain is EPEVTQTPSHQVTQMGQEVILRCVPISNHLYFYWYRQILGQKVEFLVSFYNNEISEKSEIFDDQFSVERPDGSNFTLKIRSTKLEDSAMYFCASRGAGGNEQFFGPGTRLTVL.

The sample holds one count of this clone. CDR3 coding DNA: TGTGCCAGTAGTCACCGACAGGACCTTAGCAATCAGCCCCAGCATTTT. It translates to CASSHRQDLSNQPQHF. The V gene is TRBV19, the J gene TRBJ1-5, with TRBD1 as a possible D gene (6 bases). CDR1 LNHDA and CDR2 SQIVND come from the germline V gene (reference sequence). The ends were cut back, 5 bases at V and 0 bases at J, with 14 bases in the middle. The CDR3 length is 16 residues.

The chain employs TRBV24-1 and TRBJ1-5, with D possibly matching TRBD1 (6 bases). This CDR3 has 16 residues. Germline assignment: CDR1 KGHDR and CDR2 SFDVKD. Trimming took 5 bases from V and 2 from J, leaving 15 bases between them. In DNA form, the CDR3 reads TGTGCCACCAGTGCCAGGGGTGGGGGCGGCAATCAGCCCCAGCATTTT. Encoded protein: CATSARGGGGNQPQHF.